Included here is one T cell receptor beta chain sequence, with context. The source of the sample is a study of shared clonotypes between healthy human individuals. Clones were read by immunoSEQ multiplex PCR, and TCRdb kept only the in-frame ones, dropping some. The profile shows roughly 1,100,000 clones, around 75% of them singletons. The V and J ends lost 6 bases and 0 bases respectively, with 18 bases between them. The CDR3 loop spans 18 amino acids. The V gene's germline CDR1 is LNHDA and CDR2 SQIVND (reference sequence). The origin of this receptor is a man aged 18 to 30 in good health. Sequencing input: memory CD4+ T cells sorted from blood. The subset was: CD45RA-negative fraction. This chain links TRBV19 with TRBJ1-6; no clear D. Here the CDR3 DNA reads TGTGCCAGTAGAAGGTCAACAGCTACGAGCTCCTATAATTCACCCCTCCACTTT. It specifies CASRRSTATSSYNSPLHF.